The 5 T cell receptor beta chains below all came from one sample that was sequenced in a study of shared clonotypes between healthy human individuals. The assay was immunoSEQ multiplex PCR, and TCRdb's table has in-frame clones only and misses some. The profile shows approximately 1.1 million clones, around 78% of them singletons. Specimen: memory CD4+ T cells from PBMCs. Subset described: CD45RA-negative fraction. These receptors were obtained from a man between 18 and 35 years old in good health. Some clones in this sample may be carry-over from other donors' samples.

The chain couples TRBV2 to TRBJ1-1; D is unresolved. Between the trimmed V and J ends, which lost 6 bases and 4 bases, there was a span of 15 bases. The CDR3 sequence is 14 residues long. Germline-derived CDR1 and CDR2 are SNHLY and FYNNEI. The CDR3 DNA reads TGTGCCAGCAGACCCATAGTCCCGGGCACTGAAGCTTTCTTT. This translates into CASRPIVPGTEAFF.

The sample holds many counts of this clone. The genes are TRBV13 and TRBJ2-5, with D unclear. The V end was cut by 0 bases, the J end by 7 bases, with 9 bases between. From germline, CDR1 is PRHDT and CDR2 FYEKMQ (reference sequence). CDR3 length: 13 residues. Here the CDR3 reads CASSLGRPGTQYF. CDR3 in DNA: TGTGCCAGCAGCTTAGGACGCCCCGGGACCCAGTACTTC.

The gene calls are TRBV18 and TRBJ1-1; tentatively, D is TRBD1 (6 bases). Germline assignment: CDR1 KGHSH and CDR2 LQKENI. This CDR3 contains 14 residues. V shed 6 bases and J shed 4 bases, with 15 bases lying between them. The CDR3 sequence is CASSPTTGLTEAFF. The DNA of the CDR3 is TGTGCCAGCTCTCCTACCACAGGGCTCACTGAAGCTTTCTTT.

J is TRBJ1-1 and V is TRBV14; D remains ambiguous. CDR1 and CDR2 from the germline V gene are SGHDN and FVKESK. The CDR3 has 14 residues. V was cut by 3 bases and J by 0 bases, with 8 bases left in between. This CDR3 reads CASSQMHMNTEAFF. CDR3 sequence (DNA): TGTGCCAGCAGCCAGATGCATATGAACACTGAAGCTTTCTTT.

The chain couples TRBV5-1 to TRBJ1-2; D possibly corresponds to TRBD1 (6 bases). The CDR3 is 18 amino acids. Deletions cut 0 bases from V and 0 bases from J, with 18 bases between. Germline CDR1 is SGHRS and CDR2 is YFSETQ. As DNA, the CDR3 is TGCGCCAGCAGCTTGGCCTTGGCCTACAGGGACTCTAACTATGGCTACACCTTC. Translated, it gives CASSLALAYRDSNYGYTF. Filled out from reference TRBV5-1 and TRBJ1-2, the complete variable domain reads KAGVTQTPRYLIKTRGQQVTLSCSPISGHRSVSWYQQTPGQGLQFLFEYFSETQRNKGNFPGRFSGRQFSNSRSEMNVSTLELGDSALYLCASSLALAYRDSNYGYTFGSGTRLTVV.